This TCR beta chain was observed in a study of PD-1 blockade in mismatch repair-deficient tumors. Germline V gene sequence: CDR1 KGHSH, CDR2 LQKENI. Trimming left V 3 bases short and J 4 bases short, with 8 bases between. This CDR3 spans 13 amino acids. Clones were read by immunoSEQ multiplex PCR, and TCRdb kept only the in-frame ones, dropping some. Here the sample spans roughly 80,000 clones, 81% being singletons. With regard to this clone: The antigen is not known.

Findings and limits, study-wide: Tumor-resident clones, often undetectable pretreatment in blood, expanded then contracted after pembrolizumab.

All patients were mismatch repair deficient, assessed by either PCR or immunohistochemistry. TCRs were sequenced from a few patients responding to pembrolizumab. Sequences were derived from peripheral blood, sampled 12 weeks after starting pembrolizumab. The gene calls are TRBV18 and TRBJ2-3; D call uncertain. The source is an adult with mismatch repair-deficient cancer. DNA of the CDR3: TGTGCCAGCTCACCCTTAGAAGCAGATACGCAGTATTTT. Translating gives CASSPLEADTQYF.